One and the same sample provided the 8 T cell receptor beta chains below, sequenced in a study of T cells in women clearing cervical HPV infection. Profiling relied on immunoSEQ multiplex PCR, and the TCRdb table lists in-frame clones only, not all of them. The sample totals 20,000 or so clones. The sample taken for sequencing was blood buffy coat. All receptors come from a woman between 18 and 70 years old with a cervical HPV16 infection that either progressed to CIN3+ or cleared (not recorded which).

CDR3 residues: CSAPRQGGYEQYF. CDR3 bases read: TGCAGTGCTCCCCGGCAGGGAGGCTACGAG. The chain links TRBV20-1 to TRBJ2-7; tentatively, D is TRBD2 (6 bases). The observed sequence ends 3 residues before the CDR3 terminus, with the missing tail filled in from the germline J gene. The CDR3 is 13 amino acids. Germline V gene data show CDR1 as DFQATT and CDR2 as SNEGSKA (reference sequence). Trimming left V 5 bases short and J 3 bases short, with 14 bases between.

Here the CDR3 reads CASSLAGFSNQPQHF. CDR3 DNA, as far as it was read: TGTGCCAGCAGCTTGGCAGGGTTCAGCAATCAGCCC. The J gene is TRBJ1-5, the V gene TRBV5-6, with D perhaps TRBD1 (5 bases). From the germline J gene comes the end of the CDR3, since the read stops 3 residues before it. From germline, CDR1 is SGHDT and CDR2 YYEEEE. V was pared by 0 bases and J by 1 base, with 8 bases between. The CDR3 is 15 residues long. Supplemented by reference TRBV5-6 and TRBJ1-5, the full variable domain reads DAGVTQSPTHLIKTRGQQVTLRCSPKSGHDTVSWYQQALGQGPQFIFQYYEEEERQRGNFPDRFSGHQFPNYSSELNVNALLLGDSALYLCASSLAGFSNQPQHFGDGTRLSIL.

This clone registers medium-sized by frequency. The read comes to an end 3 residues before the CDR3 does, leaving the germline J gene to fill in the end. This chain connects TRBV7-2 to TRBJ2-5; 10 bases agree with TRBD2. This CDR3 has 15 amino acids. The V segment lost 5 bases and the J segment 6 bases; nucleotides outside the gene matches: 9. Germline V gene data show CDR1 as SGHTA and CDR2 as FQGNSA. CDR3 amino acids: CASSPASGSTKTQYF. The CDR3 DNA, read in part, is TGTGCCAGCAGCCCGGCTAGCGGGAGCACAAAGACC.

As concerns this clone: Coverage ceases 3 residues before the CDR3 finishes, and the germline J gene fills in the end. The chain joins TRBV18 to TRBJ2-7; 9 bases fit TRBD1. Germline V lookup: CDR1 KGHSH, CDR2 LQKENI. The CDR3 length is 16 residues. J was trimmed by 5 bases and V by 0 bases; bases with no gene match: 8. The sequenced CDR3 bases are TGTGCCAGCTCACCACCAGGTTGGGACAGGGTCGACGAG. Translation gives CASSPPGWDRVDE. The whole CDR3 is CASSPPGWDRVDEQYF.

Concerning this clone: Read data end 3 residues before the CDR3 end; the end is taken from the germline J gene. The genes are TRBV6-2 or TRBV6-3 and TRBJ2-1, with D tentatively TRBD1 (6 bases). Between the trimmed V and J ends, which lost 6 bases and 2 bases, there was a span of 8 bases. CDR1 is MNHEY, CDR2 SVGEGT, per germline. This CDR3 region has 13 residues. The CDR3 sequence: CASSRGAYNEQFF. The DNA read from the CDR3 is TGTGCCAGCAGCAGGGGCGCCTACAATGAG.

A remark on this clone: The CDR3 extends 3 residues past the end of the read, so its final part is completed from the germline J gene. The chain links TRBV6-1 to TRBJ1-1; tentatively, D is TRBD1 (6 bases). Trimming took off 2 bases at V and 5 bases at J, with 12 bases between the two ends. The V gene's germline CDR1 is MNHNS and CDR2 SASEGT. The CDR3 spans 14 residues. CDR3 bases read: TGTGCCAGCAGTGAACAGGGGAGAGGGACTGAA. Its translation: CASSEQGRGTE. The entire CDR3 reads CASSEQGRGTEAFF.

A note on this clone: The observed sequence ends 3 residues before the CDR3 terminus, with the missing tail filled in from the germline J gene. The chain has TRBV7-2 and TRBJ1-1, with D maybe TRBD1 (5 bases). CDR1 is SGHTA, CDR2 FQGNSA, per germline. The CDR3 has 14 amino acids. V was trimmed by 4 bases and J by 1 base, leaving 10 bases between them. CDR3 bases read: TGTGCCAGCAGCTCGGACATTACGAACACTGAA. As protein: CASSSDITNTE. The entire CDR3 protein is CASSSDITNTEAFF. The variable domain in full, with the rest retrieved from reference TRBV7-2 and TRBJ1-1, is GAGVSQSPSNKVTEKGKDVELRCDPISGHTALYWYRQSLGQGLEFLIYFQGNSAPDKSGLPSDRFSAERTGGSVSTLTIQRTQQEDSAVYLCASSSDITNTEAFFGQGTRLTVV.

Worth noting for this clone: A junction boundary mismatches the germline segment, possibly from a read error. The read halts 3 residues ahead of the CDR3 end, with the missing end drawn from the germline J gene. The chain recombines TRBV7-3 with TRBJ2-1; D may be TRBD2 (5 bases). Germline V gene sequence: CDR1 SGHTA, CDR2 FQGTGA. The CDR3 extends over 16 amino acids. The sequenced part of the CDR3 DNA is TGTGCCAACAGCCCCGCGGGTTCCTTCTCCTACAATGAG. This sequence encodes CANSPAGSFSYNE. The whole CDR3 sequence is CANSPAGSFSYNEQFF.